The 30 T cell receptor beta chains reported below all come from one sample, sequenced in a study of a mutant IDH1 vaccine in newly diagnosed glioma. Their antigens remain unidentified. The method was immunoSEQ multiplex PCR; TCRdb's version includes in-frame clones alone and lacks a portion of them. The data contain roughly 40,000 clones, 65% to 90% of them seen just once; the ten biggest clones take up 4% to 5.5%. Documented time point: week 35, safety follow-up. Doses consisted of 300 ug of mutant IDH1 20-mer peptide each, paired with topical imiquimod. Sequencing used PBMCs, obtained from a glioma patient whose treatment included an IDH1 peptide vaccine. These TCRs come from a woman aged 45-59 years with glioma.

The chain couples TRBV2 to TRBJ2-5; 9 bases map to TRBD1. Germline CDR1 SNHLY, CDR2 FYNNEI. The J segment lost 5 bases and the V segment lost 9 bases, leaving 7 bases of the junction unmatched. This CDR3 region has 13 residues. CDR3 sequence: CARGGQGVETQYF. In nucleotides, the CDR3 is TGTGCCAGAGGGGGACAGGGAGTGGAGACCCAGTACTTC.

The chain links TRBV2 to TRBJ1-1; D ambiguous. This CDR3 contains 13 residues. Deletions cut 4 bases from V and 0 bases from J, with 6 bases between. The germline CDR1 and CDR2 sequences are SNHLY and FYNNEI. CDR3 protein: CASSVGLNTEAFF. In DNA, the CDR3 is TGTGCCAGCAGTGTTGGGCTGAACACTGAAGCTTTCTTT.

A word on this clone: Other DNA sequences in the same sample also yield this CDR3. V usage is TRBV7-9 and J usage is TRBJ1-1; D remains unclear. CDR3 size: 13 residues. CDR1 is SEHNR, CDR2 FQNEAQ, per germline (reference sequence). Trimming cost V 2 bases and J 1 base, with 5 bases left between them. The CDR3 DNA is TGTGCCAGCAGCTTATCCGGGAACACTGAAGCTTTCTTT. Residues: CASSLSGNTEAFF.

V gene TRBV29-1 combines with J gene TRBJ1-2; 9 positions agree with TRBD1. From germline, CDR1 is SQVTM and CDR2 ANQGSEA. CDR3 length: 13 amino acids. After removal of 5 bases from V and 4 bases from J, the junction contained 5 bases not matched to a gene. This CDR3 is CSVQLDRGYGYTF. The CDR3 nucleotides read TGCAGCGTTCAGCTGGACAGGGGCTATGGCTACACCTTC.

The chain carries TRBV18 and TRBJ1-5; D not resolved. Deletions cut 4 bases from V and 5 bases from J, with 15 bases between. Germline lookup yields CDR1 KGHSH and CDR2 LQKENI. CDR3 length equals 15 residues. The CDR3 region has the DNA TGTGCCAGCTCACAGTCACCCCCCCCCGATCAGCCCCAGCATTTT. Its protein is CASSQSPPPDQPQHF.

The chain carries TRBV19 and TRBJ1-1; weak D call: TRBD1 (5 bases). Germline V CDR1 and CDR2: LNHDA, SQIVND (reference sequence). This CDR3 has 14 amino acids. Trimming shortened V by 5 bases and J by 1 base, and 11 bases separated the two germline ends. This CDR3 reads CASSPGTANTEAFF. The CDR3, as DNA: TGTGCCAGTAGTCCTGGGACCGCGAACACTGAAGCTTTCTTT.

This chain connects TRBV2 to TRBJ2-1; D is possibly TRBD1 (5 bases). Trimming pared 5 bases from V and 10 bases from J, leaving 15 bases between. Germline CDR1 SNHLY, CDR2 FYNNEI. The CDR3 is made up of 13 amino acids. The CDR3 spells CASSSDTLGEQFF. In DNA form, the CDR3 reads TGTGCCAGCAGTTCGGACACTTTAGGAGAGCAGTTCTTC.

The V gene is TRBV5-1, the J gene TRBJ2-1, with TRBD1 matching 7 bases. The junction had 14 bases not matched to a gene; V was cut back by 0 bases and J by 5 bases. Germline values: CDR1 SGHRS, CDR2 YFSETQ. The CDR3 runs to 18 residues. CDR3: CASSLDANWDSLDNEQFF. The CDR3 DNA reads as TGCGCCAGCAGCTTGGATGCCAATTGGGACAGCCTGGACAATGAGCAGTTCTTC.

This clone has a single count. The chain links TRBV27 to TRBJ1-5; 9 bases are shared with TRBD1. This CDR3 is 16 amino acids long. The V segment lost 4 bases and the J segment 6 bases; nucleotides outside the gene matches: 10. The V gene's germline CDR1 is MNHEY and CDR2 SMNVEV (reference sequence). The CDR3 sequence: CASSSLGTGWTQPQHF. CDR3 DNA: TGTGCCAGCAGTTCGCTCGGGACAGGGTGGACTCAGCCCCAGCATTTT.

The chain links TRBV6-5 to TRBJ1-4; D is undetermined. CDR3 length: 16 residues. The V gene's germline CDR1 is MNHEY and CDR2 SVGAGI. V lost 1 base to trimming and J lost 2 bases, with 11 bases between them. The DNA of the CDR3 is TGTGCCAGCAGTTACTATAGCCGGTCCACTAATGAAAAACTGTTTTTT. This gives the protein CASSYYSRSTNEKLFF.

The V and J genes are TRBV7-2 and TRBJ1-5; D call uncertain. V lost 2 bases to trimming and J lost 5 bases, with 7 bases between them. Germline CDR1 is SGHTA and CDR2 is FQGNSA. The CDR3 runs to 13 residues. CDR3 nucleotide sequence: TGTGCCAGCAGCTTAAACACGTATCAGCCCCAGCATTTT. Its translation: CASSLNTYQPQHF.

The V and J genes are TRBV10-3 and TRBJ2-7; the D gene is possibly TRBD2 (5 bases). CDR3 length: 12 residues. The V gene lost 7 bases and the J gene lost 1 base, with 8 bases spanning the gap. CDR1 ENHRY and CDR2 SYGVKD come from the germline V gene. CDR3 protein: CAIMRESYEQYF. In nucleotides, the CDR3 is TGTGCCATCATGAGGGAGTCCTACGAGCAGTACTTC.

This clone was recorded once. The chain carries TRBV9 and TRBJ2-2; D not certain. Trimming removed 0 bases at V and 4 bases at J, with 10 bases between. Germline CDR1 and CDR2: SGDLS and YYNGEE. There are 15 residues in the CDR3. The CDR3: CASSVAMSATGELFF. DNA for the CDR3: TGTGCCAGCAGCGTAGCAATGAGTGCCACCGGGGAGCTGTTTTTT.

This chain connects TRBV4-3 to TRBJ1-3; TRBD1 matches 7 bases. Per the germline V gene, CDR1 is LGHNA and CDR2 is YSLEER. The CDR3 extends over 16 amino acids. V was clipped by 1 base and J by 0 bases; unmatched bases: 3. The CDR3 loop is CASSQGQGGSGNTIYF. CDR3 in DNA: TGCGCCAGCAGCCAAGGACAGGGCGGCTCTGGAAACACCATATATTTT.

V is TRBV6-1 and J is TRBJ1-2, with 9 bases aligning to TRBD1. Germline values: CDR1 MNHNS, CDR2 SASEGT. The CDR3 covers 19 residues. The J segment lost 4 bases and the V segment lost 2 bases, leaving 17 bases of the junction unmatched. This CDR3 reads CASSEPATGGAGNRYGYTF. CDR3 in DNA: TGTGCCAGCAGTGAACCAGCAACAGGGGGCGCAGGGAACCGCTATGGCTACACCTTC.

The CDR3 DNA sequence: TGTGCCAGCAGCCCCGGGGGGTTCCATTATGGCTACACCTTC. Protein product: CASSPGGFHYGYTF. V gene TRBV7-8 combines with J gene TRBJ1-2; tentatively, D is TRBD1 (5 bases). The V end lost 5 bases, the J end lost 5 bases, and 15 bases lay between the germline ends. Per germline, CDR1 SGHVS and CDR2 FQNEAQ. This CDR3 region has 14 residues.

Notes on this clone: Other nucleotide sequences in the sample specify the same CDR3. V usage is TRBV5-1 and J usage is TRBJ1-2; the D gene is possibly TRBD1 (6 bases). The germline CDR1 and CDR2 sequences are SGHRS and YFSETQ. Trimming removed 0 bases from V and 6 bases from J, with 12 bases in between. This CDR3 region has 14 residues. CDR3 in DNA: TGCGCCAGCAGCTTGGGCAGGGGCGAGGATGGCTACACCTTC. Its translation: CASSLGRGEDGYTF. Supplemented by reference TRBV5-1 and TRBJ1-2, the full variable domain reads KAGVTQTPRYLIKTRGQQVTLSCSPISGHRSVSWYQQTPGQGLQFLFEYFSETQRNKGNFPGRFSGRQFSNSRSEMNVSTLELGDSALYLCASSLGRGEDGYTFGSGTRLTVV.

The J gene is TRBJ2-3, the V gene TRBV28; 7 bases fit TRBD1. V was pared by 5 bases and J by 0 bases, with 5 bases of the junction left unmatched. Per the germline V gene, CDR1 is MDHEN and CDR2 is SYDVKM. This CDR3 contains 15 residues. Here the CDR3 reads CASSLWDSSTDTQYF. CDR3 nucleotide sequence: TGTGCCAGCAGTCTTTGGGACAGCAGCACAGATACGCAGTATTTT.

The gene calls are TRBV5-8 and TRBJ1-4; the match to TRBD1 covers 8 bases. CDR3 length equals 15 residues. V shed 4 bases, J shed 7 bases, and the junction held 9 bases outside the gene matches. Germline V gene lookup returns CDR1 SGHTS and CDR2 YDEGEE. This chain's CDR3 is CASSTGTGGFEKLFF. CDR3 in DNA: TGTGCCAGCAGCACAGGTACAGGGGGATTTGAAAAACTGTTTTTT.

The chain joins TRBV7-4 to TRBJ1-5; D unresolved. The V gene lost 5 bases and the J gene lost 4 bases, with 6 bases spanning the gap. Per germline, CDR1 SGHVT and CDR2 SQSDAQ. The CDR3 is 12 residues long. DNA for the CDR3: TGTGCCAGCAGCCAAGTGAATCAGCCCCAGCATTTT. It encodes CASSQVNQPQHF.

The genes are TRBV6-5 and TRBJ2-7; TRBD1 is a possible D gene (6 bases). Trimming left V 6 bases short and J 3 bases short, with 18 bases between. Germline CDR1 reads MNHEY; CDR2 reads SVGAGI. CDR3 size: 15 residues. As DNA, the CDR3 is TGTGCCAGCAGAGAGGGGGTGGAGCCGCTCTACGAGCAGTACTTC. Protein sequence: CASREGVEPLYEQYF.

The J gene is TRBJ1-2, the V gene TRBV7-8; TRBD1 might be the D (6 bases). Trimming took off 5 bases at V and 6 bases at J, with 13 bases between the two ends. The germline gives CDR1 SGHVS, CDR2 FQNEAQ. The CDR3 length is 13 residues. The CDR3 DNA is TGTGCCAGCAGCGACACTAACAGGGATGGCTACACCTTC. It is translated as CASSDTNRDGYTF. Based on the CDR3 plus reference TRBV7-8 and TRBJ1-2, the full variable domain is GAGVSQSPRYKVAKRGQDVALRCDPISGHVSLFWYQQALGQGPEFLTYFQNEAQLDKSGLPSDRFFAERPEGSVSTLKIQRTQQEDSAVYLCASSDTNRDGYTFGSGTRLTVV.

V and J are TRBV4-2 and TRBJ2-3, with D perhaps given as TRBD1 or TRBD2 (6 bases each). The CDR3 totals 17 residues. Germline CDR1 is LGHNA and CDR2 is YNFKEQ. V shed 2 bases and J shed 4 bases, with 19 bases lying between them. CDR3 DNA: TGTGCCAGCAGCCAACAGCGAGGGGGGATGGCAGCAGATACGCAGTATTTT. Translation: CASSQQRGGMAADTQYF.

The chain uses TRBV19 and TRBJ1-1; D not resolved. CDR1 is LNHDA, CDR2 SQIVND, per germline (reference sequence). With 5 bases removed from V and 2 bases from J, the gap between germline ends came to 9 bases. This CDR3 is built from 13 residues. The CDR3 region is CASSLTLNTEAFF. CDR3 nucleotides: TGTGCCAGTAGTTTAACCTTAAACACTGAAGCTTTCTTT.

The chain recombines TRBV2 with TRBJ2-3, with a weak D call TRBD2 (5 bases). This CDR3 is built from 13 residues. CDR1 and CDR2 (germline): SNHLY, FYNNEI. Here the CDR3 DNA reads TGTGCGGGAGCAGAGGCGGATGTAGGTACGCAGTATTTT. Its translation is CAGAEADVGTQYF.

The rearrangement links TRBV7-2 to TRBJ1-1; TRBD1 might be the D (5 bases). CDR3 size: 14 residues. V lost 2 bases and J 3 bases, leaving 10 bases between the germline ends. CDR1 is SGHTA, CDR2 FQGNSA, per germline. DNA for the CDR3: TGTGCCAGCAGCTTAATTCAGGGCTACACTGAAGCTTTCTTT. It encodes CASSLIQGYTEAFF.

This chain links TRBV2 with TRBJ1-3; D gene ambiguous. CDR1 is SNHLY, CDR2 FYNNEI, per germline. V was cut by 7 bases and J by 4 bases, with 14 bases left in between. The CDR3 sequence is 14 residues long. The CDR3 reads CASTPGLRGNTIYF. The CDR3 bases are TGTGCCAGCACCCCGGGCTTGCGGGGAAACACCATATATTTT.

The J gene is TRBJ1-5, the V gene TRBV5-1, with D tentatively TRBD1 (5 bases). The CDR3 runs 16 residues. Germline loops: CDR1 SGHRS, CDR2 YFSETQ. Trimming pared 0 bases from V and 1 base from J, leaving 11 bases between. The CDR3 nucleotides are TGCGCCAGCAGCTTGGCCGGTAGGGACAGCAATCAGCCCCAGCATTTT. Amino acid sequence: CASSLAGRDSNQPQHF.

CDR3 nucleotide sequence: TGTGCCAGCAGTCGAATAGGGACTAGCGGGGGCCGACAACCCAACTCCTACAATGAGCAGTTCTTC. Translated, it gives CASSRIGTSGGRQPNSYNEQFF. The chain has TRBV9 and TRBJ2-1; 14 positions agree with TRBD2. CDR3 length: 22 amino acids. Per the germline V gene, CDR1 is SGDLS and CDR2 is YYNGEE. V lost 5 bases to trimming and J lost 0 bases; unmatched junction nucleotides: 19.

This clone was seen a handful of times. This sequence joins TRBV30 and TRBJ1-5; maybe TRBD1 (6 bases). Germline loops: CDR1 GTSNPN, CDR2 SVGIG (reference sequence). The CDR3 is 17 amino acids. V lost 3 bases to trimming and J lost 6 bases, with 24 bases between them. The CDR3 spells CAWSDKGGLLSGQPQHF. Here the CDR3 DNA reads TGTGCCTGGAGCGATAAGGGGGGTTTACTGTCTGGTCAGCCCCAGCATTTT.